This T cell receptor (beta chain) was recovered during a study of cytomegalovirus exposure and HLA in healthy donors. The PCR made use of 60 Vbeta and 13 Jbeta primers. Only in-frame clones appear in the TCRdb table, and some are missing; sequencing was by immunoSEQ multiplex PCR. The listing records 35,000 to 45,000 clones. In regard to this clone: Other DNA sequences of this sample code for an identical CDR3.

J was trimmed by 1 base and V by 3 bases; bases with no gene match: 1. Germline V gene data show CDR1 as SGHRS and CDR2 as YFSETQ. This CDR3 region has 14 residues. Sequences were obtained from PBMCs. The chain recombines TRBV5-1 with TRBJ1-1, with 9 bases identical to TRBD1. The sequence came from a woman aged 30 to 39 in good health and CMV-seropositive. The CDR3 spells CASSSGQGNTEAFF. The CDR3 DNA reads as TGCGCCAGCAGCTCGGGACAGGGGAACACTGAAGCTTTCTTT.